A single count supports the clone carrying this T cell receptor (beta chain). The data were taken from a study of cytomegalovirus exposure and HLA in healthy donors. The PCR had 60 Vbeta and 13 Jbeta primers. The table came from immunoSEQ multiplex PCR; TCRdb's copy has only in-frame clones and leaves some out. Of tens of thousands of clones in the sample, around 90% are singletons; the top ten hold 6.5% to 9.5%. Sequences were obtained from PBMCs. The source of this sequence is a woman aged 40 to 55 in good health and CMV-seropositive.

DNA for the CDR3: TGTGCCAGCAGTTACTCACGGGACAGGGGATCTGAAGCTTTCTTT. Translated: CASSYSRDRGSEAFF. V is TRBV6-5 and J is TRBJ1-1; TRBD1 agrees at 10 bases. Germline CDR1 is MNHEY and CDR2 is SVGAGI. The CDR3 covers 15 residues. The ends lost 0 bases at V and 6 bases at J; junction bases unmatched: 4.